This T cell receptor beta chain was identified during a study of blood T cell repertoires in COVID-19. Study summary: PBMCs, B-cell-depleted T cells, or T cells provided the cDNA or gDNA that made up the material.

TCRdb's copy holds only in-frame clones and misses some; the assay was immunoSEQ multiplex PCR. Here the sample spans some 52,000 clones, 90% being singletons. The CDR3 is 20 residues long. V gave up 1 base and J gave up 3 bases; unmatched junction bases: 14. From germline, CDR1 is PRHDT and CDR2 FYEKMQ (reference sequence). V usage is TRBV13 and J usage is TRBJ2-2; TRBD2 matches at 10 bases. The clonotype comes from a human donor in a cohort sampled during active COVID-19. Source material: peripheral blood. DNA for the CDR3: TGTGCCAGCAGCTTAGATCCGCGGTCGGCTAGCGGGAGCGACACCGGGGAGCTGTTTTTT. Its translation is CASSLDPRSASGSDTGELFF.